This T cell receptor (beta chain) was retrieved from a study of PD-1 blockade in classical Hodgkin lymphoma. Study-level points and caveats: It was CD4+ TCR diversity, not CD8+, that rose significantly by C4D1. For complete responders, baseline diversity was comparable to that of newly diagnosed patients. Anyone who began nivolumab under 1 year after ASCT was excluded.

Relapse was seen in all patients after autologous stem cell transplantation, and brentuximab vedotin exposure was variable. This CDR3 spans 15 amino acids. The V segment lost 5 bases and the J segment 6 bases; nucleotides outside the gene matches: 7. The germline V gene has CDR1 SEHNR and CDR2 FQNEAQ (reference sequence). The table came from immunoSEQ multiplex PCR; TCRdb's copy has only in-frame clones and leaves some out. This sample yields about 21,000 clones, of which about 68% are seen a single time; roughly a fifth belongs to the top ten. Points on this clone: Antigen unknown.

The specimen comprised peripheral blood mononuclear cells (PBMCs), sampled at baseline. The receptor was derived from a human donor with classical Hodgkin lymphoma. J is TRBJ2-7 and V is TRBV7-9; 13 bases fit TRBD2. Here the CDR3 reads CASSPEGTSGTEQYF. CDR3 DNA sequence: TGTGCCAGCAGCCCAGAAGGGACTAGCGGGACCGAGCAGTACTTC.